This T cell receptor beta chain derives from a study of molecular identifiers for immune sequencing clone quantification. Study-level findings and limits: Clones exceeding 20 RNA copies carried over 97% of effector molecules but under 1% of naive-cell molecules.

TCRdb redid the calling of the PCR reads with MiXCR, one entry per CDR3 protein. The sample records about 640,000 distinct CDR3 sequences, just under 20% being singletons. At least ten counts were recorded for this clonotype. Antigen: not known. V shed 7 bases, J shed 7 bases, and the junction held 7 bases outside the gene matches. The CDR3 contains 13 residues. Germline V CDR1 and CDR2: SQVTM, ANQGSEA. Input for naive CD8 libraries was 20,000 to 1,000,000 sorted cells; the RNA fraction used was 10%, 30% or 50%. A CD8+CD4-CCR7+CD45RA+ gate was used to sort naive CD8 T cells. The sequence was obtained from a human donor in good health. Some libraries in this study had Jurkat cell RNA spiked in. The sample was naive CD8+ T cells from blood, with Jurkat cell RNA spiked in. Sample subset: FACS-sorted CD8+CD4-CCR7+CD45RA+ naive T cells. The V gene is TRBV29-1, the J gene TRBJ2-1; 10 bases align to TRBD2. Here the CDR3 DNA reads TGCAGCGCGTTGCTAGCGGGAGTGAATGAGCAGTTCTTC. Translation: CSALLAGVNEQFF.